This T cell receptor (beta chain) was sequenced during a study of T cell changes during pregnancy in multiple sclerosis (dated by TCRdb to between 2018 and 2021). Study-wide context: The study looked at changes in the T cell repertoire across pregnancy in women with multiple sclerosis.

Points on this clone: No antigen is known for it. Base qualities are not at hand, and no much larger clone is one base apart.

Preparation of the library involved the immunoSEQ multiplex PCR assay. The source is immuneACCESS, and TCRdb retained only in-frame sequences with V and J called. Part of the clones is not carried over; for the studies checked, unresolved V genes explain less than half of this, and the remainder is unexplained. The sample table contains approximately 49,000 clones; only one count was recorded for 90% of them. The top ten hold under 6.5% of the sample. The TCR was taken from a female donor in good health, enrolled as a control in a pregnancy study. The starting material was peripheral blood, obtained after pregnancy.

In nucleotide form, the sequence is TGTGCCAGCAGCTCGGATGGACAGAACACTGAAGCTTTCTTT. Translated, it reads CASSSDGQNTEAFF. Recombination joined TRBV13 with TRBJ1-1; TRBD1 is possibly the D segment (5 matching bases). The CDR3 covers 14 residues, taking in both the cysteine and the phenylalanine. Only the CDR3 DNA stays, 42 bases, in frame from base 1. V is reduced by 4 bases and J by 1 base, leaving a spacing of 10 bases between them. CDR1 PRHDT and CDR2 FYEKMQ are derived from the germline V gene (reference sequence).